This TCR beta chain was captured in a study of blood T cell repertoires in COVID-19. For the study at large: Material from acute and convalescent COVID-19 was sourced from the United States, Italy and Spain.

Trimming left V 4 bases short and J 2 bases short, with 8 bases between. The CDR3 runs to 13 residues. Germline V lookup: CDR1 LGHDT, CDR2 YNNKEL (reference sequence). Per the original methods: By means of reference gene primer amplification, nucleated cell counts were estimated. Profiling relied on immunoSEQ multiplex PCR, and the TCRdb table lists in-frame clones only, not all of them. The V and J calls and clone size come from that table; D and trimming were worked out from the DNA. The sample lists under 130,000 clones, roughly 80% seen once, with about 16% in the top ten. With regard to this clone: Other DNA sequences within the sample encode an identical CDR3.

This rearrangement joins TRBV3-1 (or the pseudogene TRBV3-2) to TRBJ2-5; D might be TRBD2 (6 bases). The sequence derives from a woman older than 75 with acute or convalescent COVID-19. The specimen sequenced was peripheral blood. CDR3 sequence (DNA): TGTGCCAGCAGCCCCCGGGGGCAAGAGACCCAGTACTTC. This translates into CASSPRGQETQYF.